This TCR beta chain was sequenced during a study of CD8 T cells in ankylosing spondylitis (dated by TCRdb to 2017 to 2019). Background for the entire study: The study profiled T cell receptor beta repertoires in healthy donors and ankylosing spondylitis patients to find disease-linked TCR variants. In total, the full study cohort was made up of roughly 100 healthy donors and 25 ankylosing spondylitis patients. Samples of peripheral blood were taken, and for ankylosing spondylitis patients, synovial fluid was collected as well. What the study reported, not specific to this receptor: Some motif variants had previously been reported in the synovial fluid and blood of reactive arthritis patients, which suggests shared mechanisms of disease initiation. Blood from ankylosing spondylitis patients appeared to be characterized by a TCR beta motif made up of about 8 highly homologous amino acid variants. The disease-linked clones showed a CD8+ phenotype and occurred at relatively low frequencies in peripheral blood. According to the report, matched synovial fluid samples from ankylosing spondylitis patients were significantly enriched for the disease-linked clones.

TCRdb records Illumina HiSeq 2500 as the sequencer. TCR beta libraries were prepared by quantitative 5'-RACE with molecular barcodes. The study's processing was this. A new computational method based on a probabilistic model of VDJ rearrangement was used to identify disease-linked TCR variants. The public reads were quality trimmed at Q25 with fastp and then assembled into clones with MiXCR by TCRdb, keeping productive beta chains. Each record represents a unique CDR3 protein, reported with the most common genes and DNA among its rows. The V and J calls shown here were made by TCRdb, not taken from the authors' results. In this sample the table shows 350,000 or so distinct CDR3 sequences, under 14% of which occur a single time. The top ten clonotypes cover more than 7% of the sample. This clonotype was seen a handful of times. The antigen it recognizes is unknown. No much larger clone exists at a distance of one base, and base qualities are not known.

The sequencing input was blood, either unsorted or a sorted T cell fraction (not recorded which). The receptor was isolated from a female donor with ankylosing spondylitis or in good health (not recorded which).

The CDR3 reads CATQGFSNQPQHF. The bases are TGTGCCACCCAGGGGTTCAGCAATCAGCCCCAGCATTTT. Recombination linked TRBV19 to TRBJ1-5, and the D gene may be TRBD1, 6 bases matching. Trimming at the junction amounts to 10 bases on V and 1 base on J, and the germline ends lie 11 bases apart. CDR1 and CDR2 were assigned from the germline V gene (reference sequence) as LNHDA and SQIVND. The CDR3 starts with the cysteine, ends with the phenylalanine, and has 13 residues. Kept here is only the CDR3 DNA, which spans 39 bases and is read in frame from base 1.